The 17 T cell receptor beta chains in this list originate from one sample, sequenced in a study of control samples from healthy donors and cancer patients. Using immunoSEQ multiplex PCR, the repertoire was profiled, and TCRdb retains in-frame clones only, with some absent. The table records about 110,000 clones, just over 90% of them present only once. Sequencing used blood. The receptors come from a human donor in good health. The donor label of this sample is uncertain.

The chain is built from TRBV28 and TRBJ1-6; 7 nucleotides align to TRBD1. V shed 5 bases, J shed 7 bases, and the junction held 8 bases outside the gene matches. The length of the CDR3 is 15 residues. Germline V gene data show CDR1 as MDHEN and CDR2 as SYDVKM. CDR3 residues: CASSPIDRANSPLHF. The DNA for the CDR3 is TGTGCCAGCAGTCCAATAGACAGGGCAAATTCACCCCTCCACTTT.

The V and J genes are TRBV7-9 and TRBJ2-1, with no clear D. This CDR3 spans 16 amino acids. Germline assignment: CDR1 SEHNR and CDR2 FQNEAQ (reference sequence). V shed 4 bases and J shed 1 base, with 14 bases lying between them. For the CDR3, the DNA is TGTGCCAGCAGCTATTCGCGTCTTGTATCCTACAATGAGCAGTTCTTC. The encoded protein is CASSYSRLVSYNEQFF.

The DNA of the CDR3 is TGTGCCAGCAGTTACTCTGCGGGGGGTCCCTACGAGCAGTACTTC. Protein: CASSYSAGGPYEQYF. The genes are TRBV6-6 and TRBJ2-7; 8 nucleotides match TRBD2. The CDR3 is 15 residues long. V lost 0 bases to trimming and J lost 2 bases; unmatched junction nucleotides: 3. Germline assignment: CDR1 MNHNY and CDR2 SVGAGI (reference sequence).

The rearrangement uses TRBV15 and TRBJ2-3; unclear D gene. Per germline, CDR1 LNHNV and CDR2 YYDKDF (reference sequence). The CDR3 runs to 12 residues. Trimming stripped 1 base from V and 4 bases from J, with 3 bases between. CDR3 residues: CATSRGPDTQYF. For the CDR3, the DNA is TGTGCCACCAGCAGAGGTCCAGATACGCAGTATTTT.

The gene calls are TRBV3-1 (or the pseudogene TRBV3-2) and TRBJ1-2, with D possibly being TRBD1 (5 bases). Germline CDR1 reads LGHDT; CDR2 reads YNNKEL (reference sequence). This CDR3 has 15 residues. V lost 1 base, J lost 7 bases, and 16 bases lay in between. CDR3 amino acids: CASSQGRGASGGYTF. The CDR3 DNA sequence: TGTGCCAGCAGCCAAGGTCGGGGCGCGAGTGGTGGCTACACCTTC.

This clone was counted a single time. The chain employs TRBV7-2 and TRBJ1-6; no clear D gene. The V end lost 1 base, the J end lost 6 bases, and 7 bases lay between the germline ends. The CDR3 loop spans 14 amino acids. Germline CDR1 is SGHTA and CDR2 is FQGNSA. The CDR3 sequence is CASSLVGVNSPLHF. The CDR3 bases are TGTGCCAGCAGCTTAGTTGGCGTTAATTCACCCCTCCACTTT.

The chain joins TRBV19 to TRBJ1-2; 7 positions agree with TRBD1. CDR3 length: 13 residues. Germline V gene sequence: CDR1 LNHDA, CDR2 SQIVND (reference sequence). The trim removed 1 base at V and 6 bases at J, leaving 2 bases unmatched. The CDR3 here is CASSIATGDGYTF. The CDR3 DNA follows: TGTGCCAGTAGTATAGCAACAGGGGATGGCTACACCTTC.

The rearrangement links TRBV14 to TRBJ2-5, with D perhaps matching TRBD2 (5 bases). The CDR3 is 16 residues long. Per the germline V gene, CDR1 is SGHDN and CDR2 is FVKESK. V was shortened by 1 base and J by 5 bases, with 17 bases between the two germline ends. The CDR3 sequence: CASSQVLSFRGETQYF. The CDR3 bases are TGTGCCAGCAGCCAAGTTCTCTCCTTCAGAGGGGAGACCCAGTACTTC.

The chain combines TRBV4-3 with TRBJ1-4, with no clear D. Between the trimmed V and J ends, which lost 4 bases and 8 bases, there was a span of 20 bases. Germline values: CDR1 LGHNA, CDR2 YSLEER. CDR3 size: 16 residues. CDR3 DNA: TGCGCCAGCAGCCGGGTCATGGCTCCAAGGAGCGAAAAACTGTTTTTT. Its protein is CASSRVMAPRSEKLFF.

V usage is TRBV2 and J usage is TRBJ2-3; TRBD1 aligns across 10 bases. The CDR3 length is 15 residues. CDR1 is SNHLY and CDR2 is FYNNEI in the germline V gene. V shed 7 bases and J 6 bases; nucleotides not matched to a gene: 10. Here the CDR3 DNA reads TGTGCCAGCACAAGCGCCGGGACAGGGGTCGATACGCAGTATTTT. This translates into CASTSAGTGVDTQYF.

The chain couples TRBV5-1 to TRBJ1-1; D might be TRBD1 (5 bases). Trimming removed 4 bases at V and 2 bases at J, with 9 bases between. CDR3 length equals 13 residues. Per germline, CDR1 SGHRS and CDR2 YFSETQ. Here the CDR3 DNA reads TGCGCCAGCAGCATACAGGAAAACACTGAAGCTTTCTTT. Protein product: CASSIQENTEAFF. Using reference TRBV5-1 and TRBJ1-1 for the parts outside the CDR3, the full variable domain is KAGVTQTPRYLIKTRGQQVTLSCSPISGHRSVSWYQQTPGQGLQFLFEYFSETQRNKGNFPGRFSGRQFSNSRSEMNVSTLELGDSALYLCASSIQENTEAFFGQGTRLTVV.

This chain joins TRBV7-6 and TRBJ2-3, with 10 bases matching TRBD1. This CDR3 is 16 amino acids long. With 0 bases clipped from V and 3 bases from J, the junction kept 3 bases outside the gene matches. Germline V gene data show CDR1 as SGHVS and CDR2 as FNYEAQ. The DNA for the CDR3 is TGTGCCAGCAGCTTAGCGTTGGGACAGGGGACAGATACGCAGTATTTT. It codes for CASSLALGQGTDTQYF.

The V gene is TRBV5-6, the J gene TRBJ2-3, with D hard to call. The V end lost 4 bases, the J end lost 4 bases, and 10 bases lay between the germline ends. Germline CDR1 is SGHDT and CDR2 is YYEEEE. This CDR3 comprises 13 residues. The chain's CDR3 is CASSPYVADTQYF. The CDR3 DNA follows: TGTGCCAGCAGCCCATACGTGGCAGATACGCAGTATTTT.

The chain has TRBV27 and TRBJ1-2; the match to TRBD1 covers 12 bases. CDR1 and CDR2 from the germline V gene are MNHEY and SMNVEV (reference sequence). The V gene end was trimmed by 0 bases and the J gene end by 7 bases; junction bases not matched to a gene: 12. The CDR3 totals 18 residues. The CDR3 is CASSLSSGTGGRVSGYTF. CDR3 coding DNA: TGTGCCAGCAGTTTATCCAGCGGGACAGGGGGCCGGGTTAGTGGCTACACCTTC.

The V and J genes are TRBV6-2 or TRBV6-3 and TRBJ2-6, with D maybe TRBD2 (6 bases). V was clipped by 2 bases and J by 0 bases, with 11 bases between them. This CDR3 region has 17 residues. Germline CDR1 MNHEY, CDR2 SVGEGT. The CDR3 spells CASSYGRGISGANVLTF. The DNA for the CDR3 is TGTGCCAGCAGTTACGGTCGGGGGATCTCTGGGGCCAACGTCCTGACTTTC.

This clone was detected a few times. The chain uses TRBV7-8 and TRBJ2-7; D not certain. This CDR3 contains 15 residues. V shed 1 base and J shed 3 bases, with 13 bases lying between them. Germline V CDR1 and CDR2: SGHVS, FQNEAQ. Written as DNA, the CDR3 is TGTGCCAGCAGCTTAGAGATTCGGCAGAACTACGAGCAGTACTTC. Residues: CASSLEIRQNYEQYF.

The chain joins TRBV18 to TRBJ1-6; weak D call: TRBD1 (6 bases). V lost 4 bases and J 10 bases, leaving 17 bases between the germline ends. The CDR3 consists of 15 residues. CDR1 is KGHSH and CDR2 is LQKENI in the germline V gene. CDR3 region: CASSLGEGGDSPLHF. The CDR3 nucleotides read TGTGCCAGCTCACTGGGAGAGGGGGGTGACTCACCCCTCCACTTT.